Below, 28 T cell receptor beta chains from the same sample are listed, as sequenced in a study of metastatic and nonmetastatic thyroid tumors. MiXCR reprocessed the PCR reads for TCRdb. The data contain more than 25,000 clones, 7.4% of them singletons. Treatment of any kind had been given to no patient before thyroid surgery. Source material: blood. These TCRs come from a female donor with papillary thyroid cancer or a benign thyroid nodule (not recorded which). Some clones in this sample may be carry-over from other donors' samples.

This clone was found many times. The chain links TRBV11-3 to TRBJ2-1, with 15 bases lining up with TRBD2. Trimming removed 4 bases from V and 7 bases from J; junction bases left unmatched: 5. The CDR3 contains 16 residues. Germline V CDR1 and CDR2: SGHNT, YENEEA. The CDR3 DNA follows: TGTGCCAGCAGCTCGGGACTAGCGGGAGGTCGTAATGAGCAGTTCTTC. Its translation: CASSSGLAGGRNEQFF.

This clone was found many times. The CDR3 loop is CASDPGTSNLNTEAFF. CDR3 bases: TGTGCCAGCGATCCCGGGACAAGTAACTTGAACACTGAAGCTTTCTTT. The chain carries TRBV6-2 or TRBV6-3 and TRBJ1-1; D is possibly TRBD1 (6 bases). Germline V gene lookup returns CDR1 MNHEY and CDR2 SVGEGT. V gave up 8 bases and J gave up 0 bases, with 19 bases separating them. This CDR3 region has 16 residues.

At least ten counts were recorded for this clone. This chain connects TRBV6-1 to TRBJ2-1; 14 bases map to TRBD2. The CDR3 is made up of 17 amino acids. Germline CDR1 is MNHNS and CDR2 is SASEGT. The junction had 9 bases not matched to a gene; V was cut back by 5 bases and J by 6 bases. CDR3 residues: CASSLGTSGRQLNEQFF. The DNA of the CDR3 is TGTGCCAGCAGTTTAGGGACTAGCGGGAGACAGCTCAATGAGCAGTTCTTC.

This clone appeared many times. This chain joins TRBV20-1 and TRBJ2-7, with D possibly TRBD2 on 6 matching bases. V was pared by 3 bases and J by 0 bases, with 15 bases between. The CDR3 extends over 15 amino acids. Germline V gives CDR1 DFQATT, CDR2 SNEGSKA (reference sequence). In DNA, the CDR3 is TGCAGTGCTAGCCCACGGGGGAGCGTCTCCTACGAGCAGTACTTC. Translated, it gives CSASPRGSVSYEQYF.

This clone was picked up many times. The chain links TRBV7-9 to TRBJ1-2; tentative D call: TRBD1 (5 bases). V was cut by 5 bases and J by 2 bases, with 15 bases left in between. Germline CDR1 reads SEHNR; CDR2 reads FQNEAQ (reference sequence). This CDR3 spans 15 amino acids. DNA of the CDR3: TGTGCCAGCAGCATAATAGGGACGGTGAACTATGGCTACACCTTC. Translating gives CASSIIGTVNYGYTF.

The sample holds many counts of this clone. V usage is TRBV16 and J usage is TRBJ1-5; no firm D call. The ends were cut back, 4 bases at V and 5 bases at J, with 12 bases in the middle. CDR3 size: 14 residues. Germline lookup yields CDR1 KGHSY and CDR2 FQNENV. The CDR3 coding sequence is TGTGCCAGCAGCCCGTGGGGTCCGCATCAGCCCCAGCATTTT. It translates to CASSPWGPHQPQHF.

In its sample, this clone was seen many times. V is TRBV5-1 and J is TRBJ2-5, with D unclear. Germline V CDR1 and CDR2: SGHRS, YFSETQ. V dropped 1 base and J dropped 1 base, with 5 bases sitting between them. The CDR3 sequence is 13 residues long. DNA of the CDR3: TGCGCCAGCAGCTTGCTAGGCCAAGAGACCCAGTACTTC. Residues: CASSLLGQETQYF.

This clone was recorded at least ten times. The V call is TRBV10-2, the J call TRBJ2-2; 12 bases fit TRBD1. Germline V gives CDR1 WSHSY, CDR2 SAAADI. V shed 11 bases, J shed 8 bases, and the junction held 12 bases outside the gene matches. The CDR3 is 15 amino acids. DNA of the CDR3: TGCGCCCTAAAGGAGGGACAGGGGGCCGGAGGGGAGCTGTTTTTT. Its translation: CALKEGQGAGGELFF.

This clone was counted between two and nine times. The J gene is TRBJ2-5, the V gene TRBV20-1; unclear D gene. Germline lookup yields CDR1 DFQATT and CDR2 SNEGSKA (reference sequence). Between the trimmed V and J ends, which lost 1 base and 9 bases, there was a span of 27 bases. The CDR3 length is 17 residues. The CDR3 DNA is TGCAGTGCTAGAGGGACCCGTGTGTCAGACATATCGGAAGCCCAGTACTTC. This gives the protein CSARGTRVSDISEAQYF.

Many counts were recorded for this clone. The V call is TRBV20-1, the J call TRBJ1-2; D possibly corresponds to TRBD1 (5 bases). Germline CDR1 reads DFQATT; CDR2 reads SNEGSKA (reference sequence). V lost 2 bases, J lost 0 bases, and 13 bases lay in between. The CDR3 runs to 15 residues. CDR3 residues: CSARIQTVTNYGYTF. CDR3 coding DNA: TGCAGTGCTAGAATCCAGACAGTCACTAACTATGGCTACACCTTC.

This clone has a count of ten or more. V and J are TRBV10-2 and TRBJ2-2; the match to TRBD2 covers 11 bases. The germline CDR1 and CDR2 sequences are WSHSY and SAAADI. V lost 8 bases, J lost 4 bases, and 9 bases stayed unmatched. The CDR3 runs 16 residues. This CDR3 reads CASRVAGGPRTGELFF. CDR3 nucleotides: TGCGCCAGCCGGGTAGCGGGGGGGCCGCGCACCGGGGAGCTGTTTTTT.

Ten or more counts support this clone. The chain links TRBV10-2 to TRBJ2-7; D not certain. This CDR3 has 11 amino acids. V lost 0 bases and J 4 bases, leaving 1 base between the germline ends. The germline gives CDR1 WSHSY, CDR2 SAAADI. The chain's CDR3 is CASSESYEQYF. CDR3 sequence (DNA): TGCGCCAGCAGTGAGTCGTACGAGCAGTACTTC.

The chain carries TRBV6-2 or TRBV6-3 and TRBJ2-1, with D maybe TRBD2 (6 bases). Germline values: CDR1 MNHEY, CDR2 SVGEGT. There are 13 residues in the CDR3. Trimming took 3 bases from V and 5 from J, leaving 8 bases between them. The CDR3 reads CASSYWTNNEQFF. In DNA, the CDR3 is TGTGCCAGCAGTTATTGGACTAACAATGAGCAGTTCTTC.

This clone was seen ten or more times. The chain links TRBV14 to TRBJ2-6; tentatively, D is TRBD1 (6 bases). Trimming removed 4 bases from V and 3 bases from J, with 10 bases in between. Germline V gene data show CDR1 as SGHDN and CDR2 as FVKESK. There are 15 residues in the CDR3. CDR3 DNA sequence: TGTGCCAGCAGCCCACAGGGAAGTGGGGCCAACGTCCTGACTTTC. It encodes CASSPQGSGANVLTF.

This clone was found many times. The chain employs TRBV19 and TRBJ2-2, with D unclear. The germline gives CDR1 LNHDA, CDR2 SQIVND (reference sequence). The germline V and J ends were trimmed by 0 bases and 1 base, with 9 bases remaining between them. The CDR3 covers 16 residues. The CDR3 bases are TGTGCCAGTAGTATAGATGACACTGTGAACACCGGGGAGCTGTTTTTT. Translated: CASSIDDTVNTGELFF.

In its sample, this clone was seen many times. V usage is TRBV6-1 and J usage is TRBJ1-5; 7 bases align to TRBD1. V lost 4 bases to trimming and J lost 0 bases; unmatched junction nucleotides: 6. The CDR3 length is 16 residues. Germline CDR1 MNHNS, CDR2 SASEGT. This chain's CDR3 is CASSARQGYSNQPQHF. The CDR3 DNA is TGTGCCAGCAGTGCCAGACAGGGCTATAGCAATCAGCCCCAGCATTTT.

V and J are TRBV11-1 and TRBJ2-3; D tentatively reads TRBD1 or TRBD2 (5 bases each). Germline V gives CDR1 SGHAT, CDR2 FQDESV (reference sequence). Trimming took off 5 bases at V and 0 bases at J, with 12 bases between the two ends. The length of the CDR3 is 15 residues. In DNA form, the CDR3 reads TGTGCCAGCAGCAAGGGACCCGGAAGCACAGATACGCAGTATTTT. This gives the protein CASSKGPGSTDTQYF.

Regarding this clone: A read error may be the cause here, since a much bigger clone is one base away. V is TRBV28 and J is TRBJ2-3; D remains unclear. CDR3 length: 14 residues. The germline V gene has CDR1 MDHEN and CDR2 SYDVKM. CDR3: CANSPPASLNTQYF. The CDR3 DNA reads TGTGCCAACAGTCCGCCAGCGTCTCTGAATACGCAGTATTTT.

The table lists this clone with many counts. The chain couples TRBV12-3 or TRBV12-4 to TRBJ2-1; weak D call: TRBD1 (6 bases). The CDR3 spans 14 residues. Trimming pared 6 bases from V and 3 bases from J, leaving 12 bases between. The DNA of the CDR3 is TGTGCCAGCAGAGAGAGGACAGTCTACAATGAGCAGTTCTTC. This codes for CASRERTVYNEQFF.

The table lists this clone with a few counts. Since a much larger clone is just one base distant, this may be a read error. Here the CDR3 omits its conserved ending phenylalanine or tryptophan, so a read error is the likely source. The CDR3 region is CASSPADSLGNTIYL. The CDR3 DNA sequence: TGTGCCAGCTCACCGGCGGACAGTTTAGGAAACACCATATATCTT. The V and J genes are TRBV18 and TRBJ1-3, with a possible D match to TRBD1 (6 bases). The CDR3 is made up of 15 amino acids. Deletions cut 3 bases from V and 4 bases from J, with 13 bases between. Germline V gene data show CDR1 as KGHSH and CDR2 as LQKENI.

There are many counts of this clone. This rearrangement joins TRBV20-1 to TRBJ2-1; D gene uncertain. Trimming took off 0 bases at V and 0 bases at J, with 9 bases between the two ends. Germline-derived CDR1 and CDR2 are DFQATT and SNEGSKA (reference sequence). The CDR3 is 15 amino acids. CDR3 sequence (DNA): TGCAGTGCTAGAGATCCTTTTAGCTCCTACAATGAGCAGTTCTTC. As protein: CSARDPFSSYNEQFF.

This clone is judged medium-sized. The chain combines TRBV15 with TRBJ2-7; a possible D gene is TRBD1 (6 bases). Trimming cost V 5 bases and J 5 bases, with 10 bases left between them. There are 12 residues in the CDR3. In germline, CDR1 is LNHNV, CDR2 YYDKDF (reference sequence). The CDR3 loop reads CATSPGADEQYF. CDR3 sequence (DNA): TGTGCCACCAGCCCAGGGGCCGACGAGCAGTACTTC.

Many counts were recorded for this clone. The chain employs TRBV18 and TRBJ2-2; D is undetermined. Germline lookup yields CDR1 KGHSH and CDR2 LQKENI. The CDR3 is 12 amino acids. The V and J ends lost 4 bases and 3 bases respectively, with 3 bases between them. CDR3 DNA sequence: TGTGCCAGCTCACACGACACCGGGGAGCTGTTTTTT. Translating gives CASSHDTGELFF.

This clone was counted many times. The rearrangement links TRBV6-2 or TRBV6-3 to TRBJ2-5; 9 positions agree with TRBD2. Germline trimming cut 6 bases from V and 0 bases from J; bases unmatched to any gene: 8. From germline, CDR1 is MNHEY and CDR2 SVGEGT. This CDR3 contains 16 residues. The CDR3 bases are TGTGCCAGCAGAACAGCCAGCGGGGGGCACCAAGAGACCCAGTACTTC. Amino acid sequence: CASRTASGGHQETQYF.

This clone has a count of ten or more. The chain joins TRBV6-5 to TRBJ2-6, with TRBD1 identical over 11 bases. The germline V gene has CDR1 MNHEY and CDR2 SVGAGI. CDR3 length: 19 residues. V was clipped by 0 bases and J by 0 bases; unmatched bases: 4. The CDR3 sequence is CASSYSWGTGGSGANVLTF. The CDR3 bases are TGTGCCAGCAGTTACTCGTGGGGGACAGGGGGCTCTGGGGCCAACGTCCTGACTTTC.

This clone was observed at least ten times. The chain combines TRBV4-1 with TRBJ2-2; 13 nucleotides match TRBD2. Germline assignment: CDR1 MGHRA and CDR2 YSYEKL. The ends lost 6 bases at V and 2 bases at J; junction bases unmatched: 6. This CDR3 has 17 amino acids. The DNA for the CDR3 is TGCGCCAGCAGGCCAGGGACTAGCGGGGTAAACACCGGGGAGCTGTTTTTT. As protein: CASRPGTSGVNTGELFF.

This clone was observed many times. CDR3 nucleotide sequence: TGCAGTGCTAGTGGGTCCACTAATGAAAAACTGTTTTTT. This codes for CSASGSTNEKLFF. The V call is TRBV20-1, the J call TRBJ1-4; D is ambiguous. The germline V gene encodes CDR1 DFQATT and CDR2 SNEGSKA (reference sequence). V shed 3 bases and J shed 2 bases, with 7 bases lying between them. This CDR3 is built from 13 residues.

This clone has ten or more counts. As DNA, the CDR3 is TGTGCCAGCAGCCAAAAGGGCGGGGGGGCGGTCTACAATGAGCAGTTCTTC. Amino acid sequence: CASSQKGGGAVYNEQFF. This chain joins TRBV7-8 and TRBJ2-1, with 9 bases that match TRBD2. The CDR3 has 17 residues. In germline, CDR1 is SGHVS, CDR2 FQNEAQ. J gave up 3 bases and V 5 bases, and 11 bases lay outside the gene matches.